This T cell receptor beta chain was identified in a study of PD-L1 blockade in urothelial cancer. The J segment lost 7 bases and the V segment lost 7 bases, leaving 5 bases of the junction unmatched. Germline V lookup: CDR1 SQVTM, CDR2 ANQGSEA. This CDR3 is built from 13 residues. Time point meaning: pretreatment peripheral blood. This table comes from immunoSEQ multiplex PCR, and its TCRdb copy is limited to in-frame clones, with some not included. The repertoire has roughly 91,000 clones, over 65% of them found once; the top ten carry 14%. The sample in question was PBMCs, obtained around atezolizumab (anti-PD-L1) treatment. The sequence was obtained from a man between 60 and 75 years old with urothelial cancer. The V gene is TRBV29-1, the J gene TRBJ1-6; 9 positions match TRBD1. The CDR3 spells CSAGQGRNSPLHF. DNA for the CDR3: TGCAGCGCCGGACAGGGGCGGAATTCACCCCTCCACTTT.